Given below is one T cell receptor beta chain in context. Per the germline V gene, CDR1 is LGHNT and CDR2 is FRNRAP. CDR3 length: 13 residues. The ends were cut back, 11 bases at V and 2 bases at J, with 15 bases in the middle. In the study's own analysis: Nucleated cell counts were estimated from reference gene primer amplification. Libraries were prepared by immunoSEQ multiplex PCR; TCRdb keeps only in-frame clonotypes and omits some of them. Clone size and V and J calls were adopted from that table, with D and trimming inferred from the DNA. Of 200,000 to 300,000 clones in the sample, 91% are singletons; the top ten hold approximately 2.6%. The data belong to a study of blood T cell repertoires in COVID-19. Study summary: PBMCs, B-cell-depleted T cells, or T cells provided the cDNA or gDNA that made up the material.

This sequence joins TRBV12-5 and TRBJ2-5, with D possibly TRBD1 on 6 matching bases. This clonotype was obtained from a person aged 18 to 35 with COVID-19, enrolled during active disease. The sequenced sample was peripheral blood. CDR3 coding DNA: TGTGCTTCAGGACAGCCCGGACAAGAGACCCAGTACTTC. Its translation is CASGQPGQETQYF.